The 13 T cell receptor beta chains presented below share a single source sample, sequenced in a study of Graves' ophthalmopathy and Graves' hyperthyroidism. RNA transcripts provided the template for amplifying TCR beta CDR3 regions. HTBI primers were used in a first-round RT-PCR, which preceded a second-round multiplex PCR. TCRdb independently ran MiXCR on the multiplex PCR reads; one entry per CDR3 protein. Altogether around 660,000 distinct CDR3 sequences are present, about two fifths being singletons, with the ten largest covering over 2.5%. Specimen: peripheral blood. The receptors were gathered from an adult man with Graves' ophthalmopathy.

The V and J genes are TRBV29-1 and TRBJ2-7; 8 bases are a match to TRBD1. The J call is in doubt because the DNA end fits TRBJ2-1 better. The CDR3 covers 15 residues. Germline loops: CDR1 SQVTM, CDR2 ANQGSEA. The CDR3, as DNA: TGCAGCGTTGAAGGGACAGGGCGTGGGTACAATGAGCAGTTCTTC. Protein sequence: CSVEGTGRGYNEQFF.

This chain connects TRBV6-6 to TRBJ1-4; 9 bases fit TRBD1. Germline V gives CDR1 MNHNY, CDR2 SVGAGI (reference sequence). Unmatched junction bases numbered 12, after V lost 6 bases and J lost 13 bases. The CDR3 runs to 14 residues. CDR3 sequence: CASSRTGGPNALFF. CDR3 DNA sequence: TGTGCCAGCAGCCGTACAGGGGGCCCGAATGCACTGTTTTTT.

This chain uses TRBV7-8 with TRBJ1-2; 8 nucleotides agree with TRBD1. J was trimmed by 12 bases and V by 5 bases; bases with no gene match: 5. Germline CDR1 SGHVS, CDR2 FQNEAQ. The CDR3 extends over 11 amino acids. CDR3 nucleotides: TGTGCCAGCAGCACCGGGACAGGCGACACCTTC. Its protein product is CASSTGTGDTF.

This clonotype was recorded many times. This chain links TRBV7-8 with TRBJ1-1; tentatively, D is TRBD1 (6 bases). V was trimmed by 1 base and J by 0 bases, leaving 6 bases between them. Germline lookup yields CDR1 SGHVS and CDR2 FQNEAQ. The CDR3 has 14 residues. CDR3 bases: TGTGCCAGCAGCTTAGGGACAGTGAACACTGAAGCTTTCTTT. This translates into CASSLGTVNTEAFF.

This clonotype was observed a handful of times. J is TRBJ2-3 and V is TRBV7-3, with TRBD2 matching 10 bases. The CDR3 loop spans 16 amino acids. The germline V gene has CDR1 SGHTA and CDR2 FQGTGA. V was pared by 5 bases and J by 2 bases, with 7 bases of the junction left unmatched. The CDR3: CASSPWTSGDTDTQYF. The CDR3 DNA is TGTGCCAGCAGCCCTTGGACTAGCGGAGACACAGATACGCAGTATTTT.

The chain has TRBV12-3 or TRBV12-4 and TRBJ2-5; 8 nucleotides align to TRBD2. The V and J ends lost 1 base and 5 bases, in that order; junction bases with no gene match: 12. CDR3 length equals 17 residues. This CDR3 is CASSLGLAGRGGETQYF. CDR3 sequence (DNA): TGTGCCAGCAGTTTAGGGCTAGCGGGCCGGGGCGGGGAGACCCAGTACTTC.

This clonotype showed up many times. The chain's CDR3 is CASRVKNTEAFF. The CDR3 region has the DNA TGTGCCAGTAGGGTAAAGAACACTGAAGCTTTCTTT. The V gene is TRBV19, the J gene TRBJ1-1; D remains unclear. Trimming left V 6 bases short and J 1 base short, with 6 bases between. CDR3 length equals 12 residues. CDR1 is LNHDA and CDR2 is SQIVND in the germline V gene (reference sequence).

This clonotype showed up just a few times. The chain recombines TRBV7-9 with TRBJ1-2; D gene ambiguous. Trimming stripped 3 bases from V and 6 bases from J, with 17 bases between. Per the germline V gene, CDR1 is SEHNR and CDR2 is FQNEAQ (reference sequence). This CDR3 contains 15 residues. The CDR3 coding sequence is TGTGCCAGCAGCTTGGAGGGCGCCGGTATGGATGGCTACACCTTC. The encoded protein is CASSLEGAGMDGYTF.

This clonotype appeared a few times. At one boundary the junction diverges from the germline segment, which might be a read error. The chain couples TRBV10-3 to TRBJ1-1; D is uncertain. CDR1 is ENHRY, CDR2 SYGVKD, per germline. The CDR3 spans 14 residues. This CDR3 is CASSEYTDRTEAFF. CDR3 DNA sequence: TGTGCCAGCAGTGAATACACCGATAGGACTGAAGCTTTCTTT.

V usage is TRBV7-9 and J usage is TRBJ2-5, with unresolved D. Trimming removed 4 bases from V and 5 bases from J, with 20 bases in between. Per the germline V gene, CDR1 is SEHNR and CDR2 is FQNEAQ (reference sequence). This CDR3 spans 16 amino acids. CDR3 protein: CASSYQTAYGLETQYF. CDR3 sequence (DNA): TGTGCCAGCAGCTACCAGACGGCCTATGGCTTGGAGACCCAGTACTTC.

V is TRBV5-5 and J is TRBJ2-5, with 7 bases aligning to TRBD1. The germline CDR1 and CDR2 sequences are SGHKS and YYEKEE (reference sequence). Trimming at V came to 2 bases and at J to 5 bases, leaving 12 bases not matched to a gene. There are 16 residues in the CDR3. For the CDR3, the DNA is TGTGCCAGCAGCTTAGGGGGCGGGCTAGTATCGGAGACCCAGTACTTC. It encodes CASSLGGGLVSETQYF.

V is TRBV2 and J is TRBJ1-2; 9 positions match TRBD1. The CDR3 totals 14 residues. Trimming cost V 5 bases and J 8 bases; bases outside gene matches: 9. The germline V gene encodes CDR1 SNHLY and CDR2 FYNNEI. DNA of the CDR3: TGTGCCAGCAGTTCAACTTTACAGGGGGCGGGCTACACCTTC. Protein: CASSSTLQGAGYTF.

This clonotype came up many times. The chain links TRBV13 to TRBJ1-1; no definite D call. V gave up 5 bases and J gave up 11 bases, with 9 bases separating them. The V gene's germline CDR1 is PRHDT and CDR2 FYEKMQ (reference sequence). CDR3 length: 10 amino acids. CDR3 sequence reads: CASSRTNAFF. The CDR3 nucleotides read TGTGCCAGCAGCCGAACCAATGCTTTCTTT.